This paragraph covers one T cell receptor beta chain sequence. Sequencing used immunoSEQ multiplex PCR; TCRdb keeps in-frame clones, though not all of them. The sample lists hundreds of thousands of clones; 87% were seen once. The record originates from a study of blood T cell repertoires in COVID-19. Looking at the study overall: From the United States, Italy and Spain came samples of acute and convalescent COVID-19. T cells, B-cell-depleted T cells, or PBMCs provided the cDNA or gDNA that served as material.

Germline assignment: CDR1 DFQATT and CDR2 SNEGSKA (reference sequence). The CDR3 totals 19 residues. J was trimmed by 3 bases and V by 3 bases; bases with no gene match: 17. The chain recombines TRBV20-1 with TRBJ1-2, with TRBD1 matching 12 bases. The receptor was derived from a woman aged 18-35 years who had recovered from COVID-19. The sample comprised peripheral blood. CDR3 in DNA: TGCAGTGCTAGTATCTTGTTGGGGGGACAGGGGGCTGCATACTATGGCTACACCTTC. As protein: CSASILLGGQGAAYYGYTF.